This T cell receptor beta chain is from a study of shared clonotypes between healthy human individuals. Findings of the study overall: Clonotype sharing among donors was expected to depend on sequencing depth.

As concerns this clone: Its cognate antigen is unknown.

Assay execution proceeded at the deep level. Method: immunoSEQ multiplex PCR; TCRdb's copy keeps in-frame clones and lacks some. Of some 1,100,000 clones listed, approximately 80% are singletons. V was clipped by 2 bases and J by 17 bases; unmatched bases: 9. CDR1 is MNHNS and CDR2 is SASEGT in the germline V gene. The CDR3 contains 13 residues. V gene TRBV6-1 combines with J gene TRBJ1-4, with 9 positions matching TRBD1. The source material was memory CD4+ T cells from PBMCs. Sample subset: CD45RA-negative fraction. The source is a man aged 18-30 years in good health. Some clones in this sample may be carry-over from other donors' samples. The CDR3 protein is CASSELGQGNSFF. CDR3 DNA sequence: TGTGCCAGCAGTGAACTAGGACAGGGGAACTCATTTTTT.